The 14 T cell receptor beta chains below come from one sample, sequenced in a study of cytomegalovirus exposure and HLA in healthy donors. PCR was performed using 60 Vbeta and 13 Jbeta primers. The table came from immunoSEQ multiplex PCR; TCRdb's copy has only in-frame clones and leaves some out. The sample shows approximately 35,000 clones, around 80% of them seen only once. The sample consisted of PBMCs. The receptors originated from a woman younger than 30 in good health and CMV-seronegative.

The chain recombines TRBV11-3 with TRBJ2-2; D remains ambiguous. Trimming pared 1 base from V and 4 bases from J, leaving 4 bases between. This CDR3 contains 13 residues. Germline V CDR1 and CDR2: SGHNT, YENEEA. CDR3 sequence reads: CASSLASTGELFF. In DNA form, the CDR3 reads TGTGCCAGCAGCTTAGCTAGCACCGGGGAGCTGTTTTTT.

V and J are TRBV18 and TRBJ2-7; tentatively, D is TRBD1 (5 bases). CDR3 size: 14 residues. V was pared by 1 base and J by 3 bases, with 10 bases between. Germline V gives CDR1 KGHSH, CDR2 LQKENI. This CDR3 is CASSPQDSFYEQYF. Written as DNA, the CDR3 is TGTGCCAGCTCACCACAAGACAGTTTCTACGAGCAGTACTTC.

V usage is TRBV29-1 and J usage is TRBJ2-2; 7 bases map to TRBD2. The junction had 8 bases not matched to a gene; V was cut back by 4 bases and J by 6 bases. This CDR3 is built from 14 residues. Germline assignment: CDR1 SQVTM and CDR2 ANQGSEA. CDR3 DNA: TGCAGCGTTGTGGCGGGAGAGCCCGCCGGGGAGCTGTTTTTT. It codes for CSVVAGEPAGELFF.

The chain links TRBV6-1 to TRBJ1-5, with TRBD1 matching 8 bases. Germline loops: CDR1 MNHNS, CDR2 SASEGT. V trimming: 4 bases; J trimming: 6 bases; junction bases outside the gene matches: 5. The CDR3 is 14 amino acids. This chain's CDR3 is CASSAQGAFQPQHF. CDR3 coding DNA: TGTGCCAGCAGTGCTCAGGGGGCCTTTCAGCCCCAGCATTTT.

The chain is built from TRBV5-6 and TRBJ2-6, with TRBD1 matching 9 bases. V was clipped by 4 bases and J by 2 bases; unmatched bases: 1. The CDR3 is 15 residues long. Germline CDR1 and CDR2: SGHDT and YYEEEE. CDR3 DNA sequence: TGTGCCAGCAGCCGGACAGGGGCTGGGGCCAACGTCCTGACTTTC. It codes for CASSRTGAGANVLTF.

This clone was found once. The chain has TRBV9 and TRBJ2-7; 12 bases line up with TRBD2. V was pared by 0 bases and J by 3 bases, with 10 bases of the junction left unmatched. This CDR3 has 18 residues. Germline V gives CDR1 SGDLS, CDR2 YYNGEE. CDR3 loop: CASSVGERPTSGGYEQYF. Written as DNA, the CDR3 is TGTGCCAGCAGCGTAGGTGAACGGCCGACTAGCGGGGGCTACGAGCAGTACTTC.

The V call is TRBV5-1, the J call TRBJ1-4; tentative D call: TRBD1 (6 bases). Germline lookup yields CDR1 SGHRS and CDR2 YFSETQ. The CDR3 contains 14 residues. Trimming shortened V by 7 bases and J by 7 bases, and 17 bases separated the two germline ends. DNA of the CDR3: TGCGCCAGCGGGTTGGGGCAAGGGGGTGAAAAACTGTTTTTT. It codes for CASGLGQGGEKLFF.

CDR3 nucleotide sequence: TGTGCCAGCAGGACCTATCAGGGGAATGGCTACACCTTC. Amino acids: CASRTYQGNGYTF. The chain links TRBV28 to TRBJ1-2; D is possibly TRBD1 (6 bases). The germline V gene encodes CDR1 MDHEN and CDR2 SYDVKM. Trimming took 6 bases from V and 6 from J, leaving 14 bases between them. CDR3 size: 13 residues.

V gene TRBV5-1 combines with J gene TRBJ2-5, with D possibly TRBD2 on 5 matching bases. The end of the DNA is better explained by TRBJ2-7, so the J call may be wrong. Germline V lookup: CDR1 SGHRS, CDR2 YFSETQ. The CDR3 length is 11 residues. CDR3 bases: TGCGCCAGCGGGGAGAGCTACGAGCAGTACTTC. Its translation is CASGESYEQYF.

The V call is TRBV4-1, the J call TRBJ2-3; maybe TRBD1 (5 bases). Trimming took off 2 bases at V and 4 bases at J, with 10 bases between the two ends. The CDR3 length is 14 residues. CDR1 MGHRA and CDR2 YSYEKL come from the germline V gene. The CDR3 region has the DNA TGCGCCAGCAGCCAATTGACAGTTGCAGATACGCAGTATTTT. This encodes CASSQLTVADTQYF.

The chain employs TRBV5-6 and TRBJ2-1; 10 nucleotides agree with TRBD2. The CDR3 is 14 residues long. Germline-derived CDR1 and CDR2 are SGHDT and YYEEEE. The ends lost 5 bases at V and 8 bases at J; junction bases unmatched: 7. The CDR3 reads CASRPGTSVDEQFF. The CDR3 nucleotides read TGTGCCAGCAGACCCGGGACTAGCGTTGATGAGCAGTTCTTC.

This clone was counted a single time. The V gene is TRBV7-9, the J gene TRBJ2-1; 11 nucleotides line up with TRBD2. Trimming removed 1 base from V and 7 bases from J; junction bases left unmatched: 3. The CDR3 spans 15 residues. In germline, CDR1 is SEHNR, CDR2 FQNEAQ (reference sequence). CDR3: CASSLGLAGGNEQFF. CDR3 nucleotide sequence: TGTGCCAGCAGCTTAGGCCTAGCGGGAGGAAATGAGCAGTTCTTC.

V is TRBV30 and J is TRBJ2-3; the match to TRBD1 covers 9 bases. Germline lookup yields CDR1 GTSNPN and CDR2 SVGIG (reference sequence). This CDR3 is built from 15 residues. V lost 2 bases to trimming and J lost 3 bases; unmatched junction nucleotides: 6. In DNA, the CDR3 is TGTGCCTGGAGTCGGACAGGGGATGTGACAGATACGCAGTATTTT. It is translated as CAWSRTGDVTDTQYF.

The CDR3: CASSLGQVGADTQYF. Here the CDR3 DNA reads TGTGCCAGCAGCTTAGGACAGGTTGGAGCAGATACGCAGTATTTT. J is TRBJ2-3 and V is TRBV7-2; tentative D call: TRBD1 (6 bases). The CDR3 consists of 15 residues. The germline CDR1 and CDR2 sequences are SGHTA and FQGNSA. V dropped 1 base and J dropped 4 bases, with 12 bases sitting between them.